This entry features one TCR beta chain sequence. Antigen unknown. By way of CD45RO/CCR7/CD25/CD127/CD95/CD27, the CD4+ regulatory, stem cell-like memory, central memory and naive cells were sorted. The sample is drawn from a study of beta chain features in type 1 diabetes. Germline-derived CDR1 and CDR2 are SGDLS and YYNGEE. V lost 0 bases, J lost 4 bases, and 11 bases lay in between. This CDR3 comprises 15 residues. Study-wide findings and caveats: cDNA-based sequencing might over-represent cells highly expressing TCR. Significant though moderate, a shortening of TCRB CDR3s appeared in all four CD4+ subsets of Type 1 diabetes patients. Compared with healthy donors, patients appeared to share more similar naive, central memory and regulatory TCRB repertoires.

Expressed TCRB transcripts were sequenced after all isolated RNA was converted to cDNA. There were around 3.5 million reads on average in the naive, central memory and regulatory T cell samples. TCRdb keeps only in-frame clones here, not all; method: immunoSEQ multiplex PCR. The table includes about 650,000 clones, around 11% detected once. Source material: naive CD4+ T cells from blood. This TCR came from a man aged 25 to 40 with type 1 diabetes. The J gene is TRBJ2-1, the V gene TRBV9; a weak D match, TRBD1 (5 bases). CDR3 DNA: TGTGCCAGCAGCGTAGTGGACAAAGAATACAATGAGCAGTTCTTC. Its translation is CASSVVDKEYNEQFF. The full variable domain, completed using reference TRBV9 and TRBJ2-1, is DSGVTQTPKHLITATGQRVTLRCSPRSGDLSVYWYQQSLDQGLQFLIQYYNGEERAKGNILERFSAQQFPDLHSELNLSSLELGDSALYFCASSVVDKEYNEQFFGPGTRLTVL.